Presented here are 26 T cell receptor beta chains from one specimen sequenced in a study of patients and donors after allogeneic stem cell transplantation. MiXCR, run by TCRdb on the RT-PCR reads, gives a single entry per CDR3 protein. The sample includes about 410,000 distinct CDR3 sequences, around 16% of them seen just once. Sequenced material: blood, either unsorted or a sorted T cell fraction (not recorded which). These receptors were obtained from a human donor who was either an allogeneic HSCT recipient or a stem cell or donor lymphocyte infusion donor (not recorded which). It is not recorded whose cells these are; they may come from a transplant donor.

In this sample, this clonotype turned up a few times. The V and J genes are TRBV4-2 and TRBJ1-5, with TRBD1 as a possible D gene (6 bases). The CDR3 contains 15 residues. V lost 0 bases, J lost 7 bases, and 13 bases lay in between. CDR1 and CDR2 from the germline V gene are LGHNA and YNFKEQ. Here the CDR3 reads CASSQDPGRGQPQHF. For the CDR3, the DNA is TGTGCCAGCAGCCAAGACCCCGGCAGGGGACAGCCCCAGCATTTT.

This clonotype came up a few times. The rearrangement uses TRBV7-9 and TRBJ1-1; D gene unclear. The CDR3 runs to 13 residues. V lost 2 bases and J lost 4, with 8 bases in between. In germline, CDR1 is SEHNR, CDR2 FQNEAQ (reference sequence). The DNA of the CDR3 is TGTGCCAGCAGCTTACTCACGGGCACTGAAGCTTTCTTT. Protein sequence: CASSLLTGTEAFF.

This clonotype was observed a few times. The chain recombines TRBV5-1 with TRBJ2-3, with 9 bases identical to TRBD1. Germline-derived CDR1 and CDR2 are SGHRS and YFSETQ. V dropped 4 bases and J dropped 2; count of bases not matched to a gene: 5. The CDR3 loop spans 15 amino acids. CDR3: CASSMDRGHTDTQYF. The CDR3 coding sequence is TGCGCCAGCAGCATGGACAGGGGACACACAGATACGCAGTATTTT.

This clonotype has a handful of counts. The chain links TRBV10-3 to TRBJ2-5; 11 bases agree with TRBD2. Per the germline V gene, CDR1 is ENHRY and CDR2 is SYGVKD. The CDR3 runs 18 residues. The junction had 8 bases not matched to a gene; V was cut back by 2 bases and J by 0 bases. Written as DNA, the CDR3 is TGTGCCATCAGTGAGGAGGTTTCTAGCGGGGGGAACCAAGAGACCCAGTACTTC. Its protein product is CAISEEVSSGGNQETQYF.

This clonotype was recorded at least ten times. The chain uses TRBV12-3 or TRBV12-4 and TRBJ1-1; the D is unclear. This CDR3 comprises 11 residues. Trimming took 3 bases from V and 2 from J, leaving 1 base between them. The CDR3 region is CASSFNTEAFF. The CDR3 DNA reads as TGTGCCAGCAGTTTTAACACTGAAGCTTTCTTT.

The rearrangement uses TRBV30 and TRBJ1-1; TRBD1 matches 7 bases. Germline V lookup: CDR1 GTSNPN, CDR2 SVGIG (reference sequence). The CDR3 sequence is 14 residues long. After removal of 2 bases from V and 3 bases from J, the junction contained 6 bases not matched to a gene. The CDR3 coding sequence is TGTGCCTGGAGTAGGGCAGGGGGGTACACTGAAGCTTTCTTT. Encoded protein: CAWSRAGGYTEAFF.

This clonotype was seen only a few times. The gene calls are TRBV11-2 and TRBJ1-1; possibly TRBD1 for D (5 bases). CDR1 and CDR2 (germline): SGHAT, FQNNGV. The CDR3 is 15 residues long. The V end lost 4 bases, the J end lost 1 base, and 13 bases lay between the germline ends. The CDR3 sequence is CASSSDGGRNTEAFF. CDR3 nucleotides: TGTGCCAGCAGCTCGGACGGGGGACGGAACACTGAAGCTTTCTTT.

In DNA form, the CDR3 reads TGTGCCAGCAGCCGACCTCGCTGGGACACCCCGGGAGAGACCCAGTACTTC. Protein: CASSRPRWDTPGETQYF. The rearrangement uses TRBV7-9 and TRBJ2-5; tentative D call: TRBD1 (6 bases). The length of the CDR3 is 17 residues. With 5 bases removed from V and 4 bases from J, the gap between germline ends came to 23 bases. Germline V gives CDR1 SEHNR, CDR2 FQNEAQ (reference sequence).

The chain joins TRBV5-1 to TRBJ2-3, with TRBD1 matching over 7 bases. The CDR3 spans 16 residues. CDR1 SGHRS and CDR2 YFSETQ come from the germline V gene. V trimming: 4 bases; J trimming: 2 bases; junction bases outside the gene matches: 10. The chain's CDR3 is CASSPTTGQTTDTQYF. CDR3 bases: TGCGCCAGCAGCCCCACAACGGGACAGACCACAGATACGCAGTATTTT.

The rearrangement links TRBV19 to TRBJ2-7, with 9 bases aligning to TRBD1. CDR1 LNHDA and CDR2 SQIVND come from the germline V gene (reference sequence). V shed 10 bases, J shed 3 bases, and the junction held 10 bases outside the gene matches. This CDR3 contains 14 residues. The CDR3 is CATTPGTGNYEQYF. The DNA for the CDR3 is TGTGCCACCACCCCCGGGACAGGGAACTACGAGCAGTACTTC.

This clonotype was counted between two and nine times. The chain employs TRBV9 and TRBJ2-1; 9 bases are a match to TRBD2. With V trimmed by 4 bases and J by 5 bases, 7 bases remained unmatched. The CDR3 has 15 residues. Germline CDR1 is SGDLS and CDR2 is YYNGEE. CDR3 DNA: TGTGCCAGCAGCATTGAAGCGGGAGGCCACAATGAGCAGTTCTTC. Protein sequence: CASSIEAGGHNEQFF.

The sample holds a few counts of this clonotype. The rearrangement uses TRBV6-1 and TRBJ1-5; D gene ambiguous. This CDR3 spans 16 amino acids. V dropped 2 bases and J dropped 4 bases, with 15 bases sitting between them. CDR1 and CDR2 (germline): MNHNS, SASEGT. CDR3 nucleotide sequence: TGTGCCAGCAGTGAATGGCGGGGAAACGGAAATCAGCCCCAGCATTTT. Translated, it gives CASSEWRGNGNQPQHF.

Only one count was recorded for this clonotype. A much larger clone sits a single nucleotide away, making a read error possible. The genes are TRBV5-1 and TRBJ2-5; D is perhaps TRBD2 (6 bases). CDR1 is SGHRS and CDR2 is YFSETQ in the germline V gene. This CDR3 spans 16 amino acids. The V and J ends lost 0 bases and 1 base respectively, with 13 bases between them. The CDR3 sequence is CASSLGPWGGQETQYF. The CDR3 DNA sequence: TGCGCCAGCAGCTTGGGTCCCTGGGGAGGCCAAGAGACCCAGTACTTC.

V and J are TRBV20-1 and TRBJ2-7; TRBD2 agrees at 8 bases. The V segment lost 5 bases and the J segment 5 bases; nucleotides outside the gene matches: 8. This CDR3 contains 13 residues. Germline V CDR1 and CDR2: DFQATT, SNEGSKA (reference sequence). The CDR3 nucleotides are TGCAGTGCTTGGACTAGCTACTTTGACGAGCAGTACTTC. The encoded protein is CSAWTSYFDEQYF.

V and J are TRBV6-1 and TRBJ1-1; D call uncertain. The V end was cut by 5 bases, the J end by 3 bases, with 7 bases between. The germline CDR1 and CDR2 sequences are MNHNS and SASEGT. This CDR3 contains 12 residues. CDR3 loop: CASSYMDTEAFF. The CDR3 DNA is TGTGCCAGCAGTTACATGGACACTGAAGCTTTCTTT.

The CDR3 loop reads CASSAGTGRPNTGELFF. The DNA for the CDR3 is TGTGCCAGCAGCGCCGGGACAGGGAGGCCGAACACCGGGGAGCTGTTTTTT. The chain uses TRBV13 and TRBJ2-2; 9 nucleotides line up with TRBD1. CDR1 is PRHDT, CDR2 FYEKMQ, per germline (reference sequence). After removal of 5 bases from V and 0 bases from J, the junction contained 7 bases not matched to a gene. This CDR3 region has 17 residues.

The rearrangement links TRBV20-1 to TRBJ1-1, with a possible D match to TRBD1 (6 bases). The CDR3 length is 15 residues. Germline lookup yields CDR1 DFQATT and CDR2 SNEGSKA (reference sequence). Trimming cost V 0 bases and J 5 bases, with 16 bases left between them. As DNA, the CDR3 is TGCAGTGCTAGAGATCCGCGAGGGGGAGGGACTGAAGCTTTCTTT. Translating it yields CSARDPRGGGTEAFF.

The chain recombines TRBV27 with TRBJ2-2; weak D call: TRBD1 (5 bases). The CDR3 totals 14 residues. CDR1 is MNHEY, CDR2 SMNVEV, per germline (reference sequence). Trimming pared 8 bases from V and 4 bases from J, leaving 14 bases between. The CDR3 sequence is CASGWQGATGELFF. The CDR3 DNA follows: TGTGCCAGCGGTTGGCAGGGTGCCACCGGGGAGCTGTTTTTT.

The genes are TRBV2 and TRBJ1-5; 8 bases map to TRBD1. The CDR3 spans 15 residues. V lost 7 bases and J lost 2; bases outside the gene matches: 7. Germline CDR1 SNHLY, CDR2 FYNNEI. The CDR3 protein is CASNPQGVGNQPQHF. The CDR3 DNA reads as TGTGCCAGCAATCCACAGGGGGTTGGCAATCAGCCCCAGCATTTT. Drawing the rest from reference TRBV2 and TRBJ1-5, the complete variable domain is EPEVTQTPSHQVTQMGQEVILRCVPISNHLYFYWYRQILGQKVEFLVSFYNNEISEKSEIFDDQFSVERPDGSNFTLKIRSTKLEDSAMYFCASNPQGVGNQPQHFGDGTRLSIL.

This clonotype was seen ten or more times. This sequence joins TRBV5-1 and TRBJ1-1; a weak D match, TRBD1 (5 bases). The germline CDR1 and CDR2 sequences are SGHRS and YFSETQ. The V end was cut by 4 bases, the J end by 1 base, with 11 bases between. The CDR3 sequence is 14 residues long. CDR3 amino acids: CASSLGGSNTEAFF. Written as DNA, the CDR3 is TGCGCCAGCAGCCTTGGGGGGTCGAACACTGAAGCTTTCTTT.

This clonotype has ten or more counts. The V call is TRBV4-3, the J call TRBJ2-3; tentatively, D is TRBD2 (5 bases). Trimming pared 0 bases from V and 4 bases from J, leaving 17 bases between. This CDR3 contains 17 residues. Germline assignment: CDR1 LGHNA and CDR2 YSLEER. As DNA, the CDR3 is TGCGCCAGCAGCCAAGATCGGCTAGCTGGTTTCCCAGATACGCAGTATTTT. It specifies CASSQDRLAGFPDTQYF.

In its sample, this clonotype was seen a few times. The chain combines TRBV28 with TRBJ2-1; the match to TRBD2 covers 7 bases. Germline lookup yields CDR1 MDHEN and CDR2 SYDVKM. The ends lost 0 bases at V and 7 bases at J; junction bases unmatched: 9. The CDR3 has 16 residues. The CDR3 DNA sequence: TGTGCCAGCAGTTTATGGCTAGGGAAACTAGCGAATGAGCAGTTCTTC. It encodes CASSLWLGKLANEQFF.

The chain recombines TRBV29-1 with TRBJ1-1; 7 positions match TRBD1. The CDR3 sequence is 14 residues long. After removal of 4 bases from V and 2 bases from J, the junction contained 7 bases not matched to a gene. The germline CDR1 and CDR2 sequences are SQVTM and ANQGSEA. As DNA, the CDR3 is TGCAGCGTTGGAGGGGGCGGCACAAACACTGAAGCTTTCTTT. It is translated as CSVGGGGTNTEAFF.

This clonotype was seen more than once but under ten times. The CDR3 nucleotides are TGTGCCAGCAGTTGGGATCGGGCGTCCCCGCCAGATACGCAGTATTTT. It yields the protein CASSWDRASPPDTQYF. J is TRBJ2-3 and V is TRBV27; D not resolved. The germline V gene encodes CDR1 MNHEY and CDR2 SMNVEV (reference sequence). Trimming removed 4 bases from V and 4 bases from J, with 18 bases in between. This CDR3 is 16 amino acids long.

This clonotype came up many times. V usage is TRBV12-3 or TRBV12-4 and J usage is TRBJ1-2; no clear D. With 7 bases removed from V and 10 bases from J, the gap between germline ends came to 25 bases. The CDR3 consists of 15 residues. DNA for the CDR3: TGTGCCAGCACCCTCCGGAGGCCGGACCGCCAAGTCTACACCTTC. This codes for CASTLRRPDRQVYTF.

The gene calls are TRBV12-5 and TRBJ2-1, with D unresolved. Germline lookup yields CDR1 LGHNT and CDR2 FRNRAP. V was trimmed by 3 bases and J by 8 bases, leaving 5 bases between them. The CDR3 covers 11 residues. CDR3 coding DNA: TGTGCTAGTGGTTTTCGAGATGAGCAGTTCTTC. Encoded protein: CASGFRDEQFF.